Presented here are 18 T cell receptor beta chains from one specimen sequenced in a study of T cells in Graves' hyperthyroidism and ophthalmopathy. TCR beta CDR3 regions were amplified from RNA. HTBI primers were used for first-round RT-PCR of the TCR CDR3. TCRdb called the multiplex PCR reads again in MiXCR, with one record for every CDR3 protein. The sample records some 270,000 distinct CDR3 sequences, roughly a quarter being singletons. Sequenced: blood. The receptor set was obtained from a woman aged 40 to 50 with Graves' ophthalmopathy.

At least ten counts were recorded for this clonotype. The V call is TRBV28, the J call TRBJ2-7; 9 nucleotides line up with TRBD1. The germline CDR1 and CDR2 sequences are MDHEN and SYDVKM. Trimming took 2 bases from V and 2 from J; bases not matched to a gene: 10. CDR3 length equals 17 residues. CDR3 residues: CASSLPSRDRVPYEQYF. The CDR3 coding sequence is TGTGCCAGCAGTTTACCTTCACGGGACAGGGTACCCTACGAGCAGTACTTC.

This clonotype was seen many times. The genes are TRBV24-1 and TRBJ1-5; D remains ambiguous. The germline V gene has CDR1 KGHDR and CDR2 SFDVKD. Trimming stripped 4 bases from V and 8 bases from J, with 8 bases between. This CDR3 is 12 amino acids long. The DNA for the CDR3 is TGTGCCACCAGTGAACTCGGTGAGCCCCAGCATTTT. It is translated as CATSELGEPQHF.

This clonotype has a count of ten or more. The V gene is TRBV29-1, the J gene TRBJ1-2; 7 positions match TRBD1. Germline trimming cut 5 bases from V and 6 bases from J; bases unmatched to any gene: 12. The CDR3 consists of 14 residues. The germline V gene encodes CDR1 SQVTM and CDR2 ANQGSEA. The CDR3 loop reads CSVPPRDSPNGYTF. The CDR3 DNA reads TGCAGCGTTCCCCCTCGGGACAGTCCTAATGGCTACACCTTC.

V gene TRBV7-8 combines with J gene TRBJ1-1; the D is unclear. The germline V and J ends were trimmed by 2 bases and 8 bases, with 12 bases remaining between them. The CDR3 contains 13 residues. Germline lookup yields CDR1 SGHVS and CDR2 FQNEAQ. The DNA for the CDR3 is TGTGCCAGCAGCTTAAGGAGGTTCTCCGAAGCTTTCTTT. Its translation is CASSLRRFSEAFF.

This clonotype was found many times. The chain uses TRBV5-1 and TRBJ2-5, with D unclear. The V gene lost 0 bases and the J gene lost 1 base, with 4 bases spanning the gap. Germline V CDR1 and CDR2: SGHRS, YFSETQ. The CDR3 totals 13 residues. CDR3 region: CASSLALQETQYF. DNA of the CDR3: TGCGCCAGCAGCTTGGCCCTCCAAGAGACCCAGTACTTC.

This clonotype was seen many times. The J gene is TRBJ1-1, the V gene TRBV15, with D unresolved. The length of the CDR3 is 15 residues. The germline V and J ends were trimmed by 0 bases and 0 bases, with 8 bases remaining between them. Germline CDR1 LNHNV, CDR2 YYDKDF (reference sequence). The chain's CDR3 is CATSRDPGMNTEAFF. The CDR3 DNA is TGTGCCACCAGCAGAGACCCGGGGATGAACACTGAAGCTTTCTTT.

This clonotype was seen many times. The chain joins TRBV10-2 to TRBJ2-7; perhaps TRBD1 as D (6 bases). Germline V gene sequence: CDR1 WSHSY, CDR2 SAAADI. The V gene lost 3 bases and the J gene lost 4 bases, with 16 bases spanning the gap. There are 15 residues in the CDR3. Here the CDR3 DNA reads TGCGCCAGCAGTGACAGAGGAAAAGGGGGATACGAGCAGTACTTC. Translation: CASSDRGKGGYEQYF.

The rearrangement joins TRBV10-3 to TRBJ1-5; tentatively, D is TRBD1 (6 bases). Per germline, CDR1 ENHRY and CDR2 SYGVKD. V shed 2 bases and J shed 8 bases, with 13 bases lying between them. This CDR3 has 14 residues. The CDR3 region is CAISEGQRVEPQHF. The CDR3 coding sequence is TGTGCCATCAGTGAGGGACAGCGGGTAGAGCCCCAGCATTTT.

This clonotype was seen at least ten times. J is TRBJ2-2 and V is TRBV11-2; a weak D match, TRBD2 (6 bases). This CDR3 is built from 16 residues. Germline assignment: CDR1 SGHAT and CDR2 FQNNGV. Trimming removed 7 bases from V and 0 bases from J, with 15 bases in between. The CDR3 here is CASITRESANTGELFF. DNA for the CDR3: TGTGCCAGCATAACCCGGGAGTCAGCGAACACCGGGGAGCTGTTTTTT. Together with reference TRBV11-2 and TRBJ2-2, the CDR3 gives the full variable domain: EAGVAQSPRYKIIEKRQSVAFWCNPISGHATLYWYQQILGQGPKLLIQFQNNGVVDDSQLPKDRFSAERLKGVDSTLKIQPAKLEDSAVYLCASITRESANTGELFFGEGSRLTVL.

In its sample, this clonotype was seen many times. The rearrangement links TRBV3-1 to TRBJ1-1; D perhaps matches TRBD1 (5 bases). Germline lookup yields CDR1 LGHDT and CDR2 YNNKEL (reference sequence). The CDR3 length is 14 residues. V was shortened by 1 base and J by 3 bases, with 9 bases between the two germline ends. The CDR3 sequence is CASSQVGGDTEAFF. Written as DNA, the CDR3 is TGTGCCAGCAGCCAAGTGGGGGGGGACACTGAAGCTTTCTTT. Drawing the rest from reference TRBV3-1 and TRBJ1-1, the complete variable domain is DTAVSQTPKYLVTQMGNDKSIKCEQNLGHDTMYWYKQDSKKFLKIMFSYNNKELIINETVPNRFSPKSPDKAHLNLHINSLELGDSAVYFCASSQVGGDTEAFFGQGTRLTVV.

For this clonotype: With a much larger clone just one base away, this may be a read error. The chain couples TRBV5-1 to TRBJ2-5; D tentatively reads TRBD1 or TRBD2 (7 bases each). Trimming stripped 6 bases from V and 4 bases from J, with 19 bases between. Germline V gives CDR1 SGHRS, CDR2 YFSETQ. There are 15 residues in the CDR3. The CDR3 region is CASNSGTALVETQYF. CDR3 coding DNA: TGCGCCAGCAACAGCGGGACAGCCCTAGTAGAGACCCAGTACTTC.

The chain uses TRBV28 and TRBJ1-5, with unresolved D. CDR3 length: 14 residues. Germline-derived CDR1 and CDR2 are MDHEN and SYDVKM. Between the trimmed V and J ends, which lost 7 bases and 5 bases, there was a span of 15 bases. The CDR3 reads CASTKSTAYQPQHF. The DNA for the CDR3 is TGTGCCAGCACGAAGAGTACAGCTTATCAGCCCCAGCATTTT.

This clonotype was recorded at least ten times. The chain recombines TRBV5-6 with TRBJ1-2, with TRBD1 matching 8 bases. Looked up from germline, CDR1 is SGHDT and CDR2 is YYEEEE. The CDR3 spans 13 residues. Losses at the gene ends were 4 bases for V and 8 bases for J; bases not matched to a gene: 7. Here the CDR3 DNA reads TGTGCCAGCAGCGGACTGACAGGGGTCGGCTACACCTTC. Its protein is CASSGLTGVGYTF.

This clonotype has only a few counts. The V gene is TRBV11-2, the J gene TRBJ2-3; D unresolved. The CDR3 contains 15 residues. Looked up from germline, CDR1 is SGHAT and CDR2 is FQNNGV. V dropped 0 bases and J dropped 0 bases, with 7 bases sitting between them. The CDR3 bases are TGTGCCAGCAGCTTAGACTACTCTAGCACAGATACGCAGTATTTT. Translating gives CASSLDYSSTDTQYF.

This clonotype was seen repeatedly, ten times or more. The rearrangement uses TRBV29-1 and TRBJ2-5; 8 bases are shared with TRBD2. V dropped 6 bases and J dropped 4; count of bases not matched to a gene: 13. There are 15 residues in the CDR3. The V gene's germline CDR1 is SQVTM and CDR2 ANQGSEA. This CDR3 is CSVAVGAGEVETQYF. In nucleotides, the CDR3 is TGCAGCGTCGCCGTGGGAGCGGGAGAAGTAGAGACCCAGTACTTC.

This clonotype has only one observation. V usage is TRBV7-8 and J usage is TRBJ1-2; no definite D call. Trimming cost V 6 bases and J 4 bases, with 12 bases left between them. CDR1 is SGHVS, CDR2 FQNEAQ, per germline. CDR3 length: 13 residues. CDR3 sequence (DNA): TGTGCCAGCAGTTTGGCTAGCCTCTATGGCTACACCTTC. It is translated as CASSLASLYGYTF.

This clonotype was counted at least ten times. The CDR3 loop is CASSPSRQETQYF. In nucleotides, the CDR3 is TGTGCCAGCAGTCCCTCGAGGCAAGAGACCCAGTACTTC. The chain couples TRBV6-5 to TRBJ2-5; D is uncertain. In germline, CDR1 is MNHEY, CDR2 SVGAGI. The V end lost 5 bases, the J end lost 2 bases, and 9 bases lay between the germline ends. CDR3 length equals 13 residues.

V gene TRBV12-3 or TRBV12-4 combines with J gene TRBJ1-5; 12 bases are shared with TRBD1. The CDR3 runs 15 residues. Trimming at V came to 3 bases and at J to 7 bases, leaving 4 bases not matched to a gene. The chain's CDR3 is CASSFGTGGGQPQHF. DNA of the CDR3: TGTGCCAGCAGTTTCGGGACAGGGGGCGGCCAGCCCCAGCATTTT.